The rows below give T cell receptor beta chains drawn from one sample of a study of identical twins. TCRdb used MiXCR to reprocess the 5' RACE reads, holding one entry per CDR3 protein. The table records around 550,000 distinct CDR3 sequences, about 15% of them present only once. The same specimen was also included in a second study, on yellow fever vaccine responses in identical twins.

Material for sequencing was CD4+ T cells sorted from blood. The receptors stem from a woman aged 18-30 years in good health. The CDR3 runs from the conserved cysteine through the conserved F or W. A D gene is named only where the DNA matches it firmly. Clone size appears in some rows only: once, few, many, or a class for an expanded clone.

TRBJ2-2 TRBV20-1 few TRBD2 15 CSASPVLAGAGELFF TGCAGTGCTAGTCCGGTCCTAGCGGGAGCCGGGGAGCTGTTTTTT
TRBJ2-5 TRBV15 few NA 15 CATSRDWVSQETQYF TGTGCCACCAGCAGAGATTGGGTCAGCCAAGAGACCCAGTACTTC
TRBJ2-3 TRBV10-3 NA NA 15 CAISEGPANTDTQYF TGTGCCATCAGTGAGGGGCCAGCGAACACAGATACGCAGTATTTT
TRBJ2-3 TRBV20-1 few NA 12 CSARGVADTQYF TGCAGTGCTAGAGGAGTTGCAGATACGCAGTATTTT
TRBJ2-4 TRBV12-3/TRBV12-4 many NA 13 CASSLIAKNIQYF TGTGCCAGCAGTTTGATAGCCAAAAACATTCAGTACTTC
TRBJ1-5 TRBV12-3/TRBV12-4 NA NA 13 CASRRGGNQPQHF TGTGCCAGCAGGAGAGGCGGCAATCAGCCCCAGCATTTT
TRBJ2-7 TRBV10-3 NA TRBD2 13 CATAGTSGYEQYF TGTGCCACCGCTGGGACTAGCGGATACGAGCAGTACTTC
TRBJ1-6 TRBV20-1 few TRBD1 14 CSAVWGQGNSPLHF TGCAGTGCTGTATGGGGACAGGGTAATTCACCCCTCCACTTT
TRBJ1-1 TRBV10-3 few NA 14 CAITKADLNTEAFF TGTGCCATCACGAAGGCAGATTTGAACACTGAAGCTTTCTTT
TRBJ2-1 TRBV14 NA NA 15 CASSKNRASYNEQFF TGTGCCAGCAGCAAAAACAGGGCTTCCTACAATGAGCAGTTCTTC
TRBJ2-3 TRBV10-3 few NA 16 CAISESHFTSTDTQYF TGTGCCATCAGTGAGTCGCACTTTACATCCACAGATACGCAGTATTTT
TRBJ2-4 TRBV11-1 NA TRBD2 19 CASSLDGLAGAVAKNIQYF TGTGCCAGCAGCTTAGATGGACTAGCGGGAGCTGTAGCCAAAAACATTCAGTACTTC
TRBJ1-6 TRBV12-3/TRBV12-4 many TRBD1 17 CASTAIYRQGVGSPLHF TGTGCCAGCACCGCAATTTATCGACAGGGGGTAGGTTCACCCCTCCACTTT
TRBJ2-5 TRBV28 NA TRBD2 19 CASSPPLTSREGRLKTQYF TGTGCCAGCAGTCCACCTCTCACCTCGCGGGAGGGCCGTTTGAAGACCCAGTACTTC
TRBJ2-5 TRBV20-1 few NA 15 CSARAWTTPGETQYF TGCAGTGCTAGAGCGTGGACTACGCCTGGAGAGACCCAGTACTTC
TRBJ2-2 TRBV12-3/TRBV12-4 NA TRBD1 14 CASTGTVGTGELSF TGTGCCAGCACCGGGACAGTAGGGACCGGGGAGCTGTCTTTT
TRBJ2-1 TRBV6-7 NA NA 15 CASSYSGGPPDEQFF TGTGCCAGCAGTTACTCAGGCGGGCCGCCCGATGAGCAGTTCTTC
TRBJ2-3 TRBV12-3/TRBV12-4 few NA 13 CASSLFGADTQYF TGTGCCAGCAGTTTGTTTGGGGCAGATACGCAGTATTTT
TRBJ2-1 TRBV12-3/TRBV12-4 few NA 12 CASSLRPEEQFF TGTGCCAGCAGTTTGAGACCCGAGGAGCAGTTCTTC
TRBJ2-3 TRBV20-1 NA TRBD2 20 CSARVPGLAGMGHTRDTQYF TGCAGTGCTAGAGTACCGGGACTAGCGGGAATGGGCCACACACGAGATACGCAGTATTTT
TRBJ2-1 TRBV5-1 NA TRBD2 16 CASSLGAGIAGNEQFF TGCGCCAGCAGCTTGGGGGCGGGAATAGCGGGCAATGAGCAGTTCTTC
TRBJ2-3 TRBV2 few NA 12 CASSESTDTQYF TGTGCCAGCAGTGAAAGCACAGATACGCAGTATTTT
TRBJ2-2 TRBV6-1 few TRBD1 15 CASSELGTGAGELFF TGTGCCAGCAGTGAACTGGGGACAGGGGCCGGGGAGCTGTTTTTT
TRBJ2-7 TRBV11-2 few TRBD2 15 CASSTLAGLSYEQYF TGTGCCAGCAGCACATTAGCGGGACTTTCCTACGAGCAGTACTTC
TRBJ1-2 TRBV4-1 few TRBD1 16 CASSHPGQGSGNGYTF TGCGCCAGCAGCCACCCGGGACAGGGGTCTGGGAATGGCTACACCTTC
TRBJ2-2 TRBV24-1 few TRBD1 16 CATSARGPSNTGELFF TGTGCCACCAGTGCGAGGGGGCCCTCGAACACCGGGGAGCTGTTTTTT
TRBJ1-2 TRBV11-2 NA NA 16 CASSLAEVKGNYGYTF TGTGCCAGCAGCTTAGCGGAGGTGAAGGGTAACTATGGCTACACCTTC
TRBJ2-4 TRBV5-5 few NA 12 CASSPGGLPQYF TGTGCCAGCAGCCCTGGCGGTCTACCGCAGTACTTC